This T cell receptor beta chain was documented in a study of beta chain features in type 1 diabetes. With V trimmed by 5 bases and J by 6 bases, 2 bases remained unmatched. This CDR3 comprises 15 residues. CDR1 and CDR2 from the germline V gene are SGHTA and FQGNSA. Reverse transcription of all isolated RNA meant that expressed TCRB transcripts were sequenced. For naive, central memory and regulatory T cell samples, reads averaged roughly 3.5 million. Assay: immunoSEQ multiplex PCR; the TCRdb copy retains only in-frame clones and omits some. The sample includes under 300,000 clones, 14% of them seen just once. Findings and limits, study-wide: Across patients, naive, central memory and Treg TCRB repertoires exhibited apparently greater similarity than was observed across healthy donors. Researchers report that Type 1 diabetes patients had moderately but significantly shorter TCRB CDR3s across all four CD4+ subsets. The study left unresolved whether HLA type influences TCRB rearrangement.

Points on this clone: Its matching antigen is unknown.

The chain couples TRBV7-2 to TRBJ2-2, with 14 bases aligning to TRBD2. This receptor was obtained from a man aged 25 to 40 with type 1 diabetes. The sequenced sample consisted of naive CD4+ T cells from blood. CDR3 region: CASSEGLAGAGELFF. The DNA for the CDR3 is TGTGCCAGCAGCGAGGGACTAGCGGGAGCCGGGGAGCTGTTTTTT.